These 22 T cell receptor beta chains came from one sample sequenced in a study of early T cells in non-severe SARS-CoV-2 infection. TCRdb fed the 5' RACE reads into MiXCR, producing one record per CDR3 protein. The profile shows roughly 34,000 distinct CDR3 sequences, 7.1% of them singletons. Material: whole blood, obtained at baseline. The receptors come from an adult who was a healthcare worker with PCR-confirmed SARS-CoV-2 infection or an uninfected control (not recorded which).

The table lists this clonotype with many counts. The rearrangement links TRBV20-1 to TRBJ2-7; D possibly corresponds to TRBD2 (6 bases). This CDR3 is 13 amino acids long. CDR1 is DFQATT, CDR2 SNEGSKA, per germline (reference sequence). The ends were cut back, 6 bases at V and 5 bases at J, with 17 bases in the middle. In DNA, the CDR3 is TGCAGTGCCCCGGCGGGCGGGATCGACGAGCAGTACTTC. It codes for CSAPAGGIDEQYF.

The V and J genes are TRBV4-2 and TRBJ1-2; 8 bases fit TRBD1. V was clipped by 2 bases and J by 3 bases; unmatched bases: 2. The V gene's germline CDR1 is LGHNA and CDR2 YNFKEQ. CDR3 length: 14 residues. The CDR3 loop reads CASSQQQGDYGYTF. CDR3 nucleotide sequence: TGTGCCAGCAGCCAACAACAGGGGGACTATGGCTACACCTTC.

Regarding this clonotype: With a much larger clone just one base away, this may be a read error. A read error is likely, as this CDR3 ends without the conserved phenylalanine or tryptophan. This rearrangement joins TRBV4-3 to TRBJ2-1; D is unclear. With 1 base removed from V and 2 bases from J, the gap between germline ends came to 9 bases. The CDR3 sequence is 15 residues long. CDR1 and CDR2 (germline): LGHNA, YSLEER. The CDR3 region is CASSQASLPYNEQFS. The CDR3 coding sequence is TGCGCCAGCAGCCAAGCATCACTCCCCTACAATGAGCAGTTCTCC.

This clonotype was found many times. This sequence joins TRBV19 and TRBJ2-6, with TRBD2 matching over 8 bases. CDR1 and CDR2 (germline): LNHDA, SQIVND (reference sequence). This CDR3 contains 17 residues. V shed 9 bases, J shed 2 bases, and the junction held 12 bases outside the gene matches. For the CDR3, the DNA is TGTGCCAGCGGATTAGCGGGAATCATCCCTGGGGCCAACGTCCTGACTTTC. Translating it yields CASGLAGIIPGANVLTF.

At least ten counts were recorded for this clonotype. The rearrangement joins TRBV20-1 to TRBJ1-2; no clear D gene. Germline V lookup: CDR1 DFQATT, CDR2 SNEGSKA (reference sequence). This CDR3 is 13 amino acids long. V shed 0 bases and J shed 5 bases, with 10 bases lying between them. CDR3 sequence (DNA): TGCAGTGCTAGAGATGAGGGTACTTATGGCTACACCTTC. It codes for CSARDEGTYGYTF.

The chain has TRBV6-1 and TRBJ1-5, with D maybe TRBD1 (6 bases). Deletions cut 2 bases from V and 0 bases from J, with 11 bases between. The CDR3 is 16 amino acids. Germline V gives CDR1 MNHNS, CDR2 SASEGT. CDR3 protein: CASSETGKYSNQPQHF. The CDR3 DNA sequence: TGTGCCAGCAGTGAAACAGGGAAATATAGCAATCAGCCCCAGCATTTT.

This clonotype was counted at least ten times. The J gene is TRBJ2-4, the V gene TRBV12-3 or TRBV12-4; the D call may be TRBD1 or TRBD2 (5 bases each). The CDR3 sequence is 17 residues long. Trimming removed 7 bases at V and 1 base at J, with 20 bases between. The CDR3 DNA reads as TGTGCCAGCACCTTTGGGGACCTGTCTTGGGCCAAAAACATTCAGTACTTC. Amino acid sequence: CASTFGDLSWAKNIQYF.

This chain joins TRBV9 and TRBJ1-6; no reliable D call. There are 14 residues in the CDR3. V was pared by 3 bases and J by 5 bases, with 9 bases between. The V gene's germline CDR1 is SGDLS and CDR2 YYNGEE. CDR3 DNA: TGTGCCAGCAGCGCGCACCCAGATAATTCACCCCTCCACTTT. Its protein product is CASSAHPDNSPLHF.

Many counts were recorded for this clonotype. DNA for the CDR3: TGCAGCGTTGATCTGTACTACAATGAGCAGTTCTTC. Its translation is CSVDLYYNEQFF. The J gene is TRBJ2-1, the V gene TRBV29-1; the D is unclear. The V gene lost 3 bases and the J gene lost 3 bases, with 6 bases spanning the gap. The CDR3 is made up of 12 amino acids. Germline CDR1 and CDR2: SQVTM and ANQGSEA.

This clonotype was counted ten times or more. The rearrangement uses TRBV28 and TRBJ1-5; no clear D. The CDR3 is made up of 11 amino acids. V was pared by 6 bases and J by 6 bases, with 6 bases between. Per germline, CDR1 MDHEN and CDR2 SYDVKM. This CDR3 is CASSQSQPQHF. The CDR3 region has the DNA TGTGCCAGCAGCCAAAGTCAGCCCCAGCATTTT.

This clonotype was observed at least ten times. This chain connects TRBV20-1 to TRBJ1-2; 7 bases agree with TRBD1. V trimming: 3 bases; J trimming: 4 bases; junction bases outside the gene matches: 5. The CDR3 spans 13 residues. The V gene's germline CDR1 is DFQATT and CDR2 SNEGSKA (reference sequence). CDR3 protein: CSARPDRVYGYTF. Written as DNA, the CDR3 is TGCAGTGCTAGGCCCGACAGGGTCTATGGCTACACCTTC.

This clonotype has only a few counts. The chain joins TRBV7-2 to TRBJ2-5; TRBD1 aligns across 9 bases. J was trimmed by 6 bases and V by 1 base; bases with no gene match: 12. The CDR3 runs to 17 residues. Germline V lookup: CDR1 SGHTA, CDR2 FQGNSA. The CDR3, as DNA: TGTGCCAGCAGCTTAGGCCTTACAGGGGGCTTCGGGAAGACCCAGTACTTC. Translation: CASSLGLTGGFGKTQYF.

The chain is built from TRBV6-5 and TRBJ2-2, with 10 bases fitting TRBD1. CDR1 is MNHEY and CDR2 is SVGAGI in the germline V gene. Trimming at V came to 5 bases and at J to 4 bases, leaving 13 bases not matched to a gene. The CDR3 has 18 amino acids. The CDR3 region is CASSKTGGRFDGTGELFF. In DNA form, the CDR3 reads TGTGCCAGCAGTAAGACAGGGGGCAGATTCGATGGCACCGGGGAGCTGTTTTTT.

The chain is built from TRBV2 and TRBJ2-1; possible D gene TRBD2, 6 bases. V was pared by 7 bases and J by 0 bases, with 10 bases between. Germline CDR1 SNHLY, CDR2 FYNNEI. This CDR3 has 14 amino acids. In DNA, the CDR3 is TGTGCCAGCATGGCGGGGAGCTCCTACAATGAGCAGTTCTTC. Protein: CASMAGSSYNEQFF.

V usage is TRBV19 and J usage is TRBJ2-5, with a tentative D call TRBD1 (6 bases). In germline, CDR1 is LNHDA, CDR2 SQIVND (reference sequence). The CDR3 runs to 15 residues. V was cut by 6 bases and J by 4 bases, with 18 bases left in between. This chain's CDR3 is CASSPGRGAGETQYF. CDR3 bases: TGTGCCAGTAGCCCAGGCAGGGGCGCGGGAGAGACCCAGTACTTC.

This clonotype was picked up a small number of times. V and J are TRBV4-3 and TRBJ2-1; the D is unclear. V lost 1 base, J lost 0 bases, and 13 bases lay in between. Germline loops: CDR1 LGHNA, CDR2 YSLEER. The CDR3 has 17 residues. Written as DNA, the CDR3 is TGCGCCAGCAGCCAAGTAGGAACATTTAACTCCTACAATGAGCAGTTCTTC. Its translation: CASSQVGTFNSYNEQFF.

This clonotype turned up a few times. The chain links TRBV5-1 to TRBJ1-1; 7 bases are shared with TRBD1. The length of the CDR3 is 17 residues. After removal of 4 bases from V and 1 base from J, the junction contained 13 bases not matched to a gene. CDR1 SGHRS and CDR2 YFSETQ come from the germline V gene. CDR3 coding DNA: TGCGCCAGCAGCCTTGGATACGTACGGGACAGGAACACTGAAGCTTTCTTT. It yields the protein CASSLGYVRDRNTEAFF.

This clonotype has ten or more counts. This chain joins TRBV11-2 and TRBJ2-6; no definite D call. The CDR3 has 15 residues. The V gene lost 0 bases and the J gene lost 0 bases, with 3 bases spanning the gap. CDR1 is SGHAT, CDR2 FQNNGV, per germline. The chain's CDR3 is CASSLEHSGANVLTF. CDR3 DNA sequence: TGTGCCAGCAGCTTAGAACACTCTGGGGCCAACGTCCTGACTTTC.

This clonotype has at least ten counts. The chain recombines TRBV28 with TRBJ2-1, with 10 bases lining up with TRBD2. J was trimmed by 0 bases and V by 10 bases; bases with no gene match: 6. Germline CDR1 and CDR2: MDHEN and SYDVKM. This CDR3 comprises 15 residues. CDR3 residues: CATDSSGSSYNEQFF. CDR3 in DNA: TGTGCCACAGACTCTAGCGGGAGCTCCTACAATGAGCAGTTCTTC.

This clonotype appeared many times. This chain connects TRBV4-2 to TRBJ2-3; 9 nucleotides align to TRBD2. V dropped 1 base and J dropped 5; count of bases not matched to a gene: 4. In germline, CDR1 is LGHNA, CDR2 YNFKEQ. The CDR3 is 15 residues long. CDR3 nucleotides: TGTGCCAGCAGCCAAGCTCCGCGGGAGGGAGATACGCAGTATTTT. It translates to CASSQAPREGDTQYF.

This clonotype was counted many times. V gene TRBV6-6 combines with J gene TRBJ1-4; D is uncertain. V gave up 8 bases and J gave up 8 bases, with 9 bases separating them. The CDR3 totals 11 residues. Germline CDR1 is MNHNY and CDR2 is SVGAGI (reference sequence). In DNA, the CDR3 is TGTGCCAGCCGCGCTCGGGAAAAACTGTTTTTT. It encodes CASRAREKLFF.

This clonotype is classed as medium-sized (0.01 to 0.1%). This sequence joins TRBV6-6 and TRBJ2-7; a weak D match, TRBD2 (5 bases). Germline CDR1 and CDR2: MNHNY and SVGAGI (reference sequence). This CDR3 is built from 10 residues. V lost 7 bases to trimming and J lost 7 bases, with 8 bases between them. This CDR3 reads CASIPGEQYV. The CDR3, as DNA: TGTGCCAGCATCCCGGGGGAGCAGTACGTC.